Below, 5 T cell receptor beta chains from the same sample are listed, as sequenced in a study of cytomegalovirus exposure and HLA in healthy donors. The table came from immunoSEQ multiplex PCR; TCRdb's copy has only in-frame clones and leaves some out. This sample has a few hundred thousand clones; 65% to 85% occur once, and the top ten carry 11% to 15%. Sequencing was carried out using PBMCs. The source is a woman in her twenties or thirties in good health and CMV-seropositive.

J is TRBJ2-3 and V is TRBV2; the D gene is possibly TRBD1 (6 bases). Trimming stripped 8 bases from V and 1 base from J, with 16 bases between. Per germline, CDR1 SNHLY and CDR2 FYNNEI. The CDR3 totals 15 residues. Written as DNA, the CDR3 is TGTGCCAGCGAAAGTACGGGACAACGCACAGATACGCAGTATTTT. It codes for CASESTGQRTDTQYF.

The chain employs TRBV30 and TRBJ1-1, with D possibly being TRBD1 (5 bases). The germline V and J ends were trimmed by 3 bases and 2 bases, with 13 bases remaining between them. The germline V gene encodes CDR1 GTSNPN and CDR2 SVGIG (reference sequence). CDR3 length: 14 amino acids. The CDR3 DNA reads as TGTGCCTGGAGCGGGGCACTGGCAAACACTGAAGCTTTCTTT. It translates to CAWSGALANTEAFF.

The rearrangement links TRBV13 to TRBJ2-5; possible D gene TRBD1, 5 bases. The CDR3 totals 15 residues. In germline, CDR1 is PRHDT, CDR2 FYEKMQ (reference sequence). Trimming pared 2 bases from V and 5 bases from J, leaving 15 bases between. DNA for the CDR3: TGTGCCAGCAGCTTACAGGGTCCGGTCGGGGAGACCCAGTACTTC. The encoded protein is CASSLQGPVGETQYF. Supplemented by reference TRBV13 and TRBJ2-5, the full variable domain reads AAGVIQSPRHLIKEKRETATLKCYPIPRHDTVYWYQQGPGQDPQFLISFYEKMQSDKGSIPDRFSAQQFSDYHSELNMSSLELGDSALYFCASSLQGPVGETQYFGPGTRLLVL.

CDR3 in amino acids: CASSGPGTGSNYGYTF. CDR3 nucleotide sequence: TGTGCCAGCAGCGGGCCTGGGACAGGGAGTAACTATGGCTACACCTTC. V usage is TRBV9 and J usage is TRBJ1-2; 9 positions agree with TRBD1. The V segment lost 3 bases and the J segment 1 base; nucleotides outside the gene matches: 7. CDR1 is SGDLS, CDR2 YYNGEE, per germline. This CDR3 contains 16 residues.

The V call is TRBV29-1, the J call TRBJ1-5, with no clear D. Germline CDR1 and CDR2: SQVTM and ANQGSEA. Between the trimmed V and J ends, which lost 5 bases and 0 bases, there was a span of 8 bases. This CDR3 comprises 13 residues. CDR3 loop: CSVPTISNQPQHF. As DNA, the CDR3 is TGCAGCGTTCCAACAATTAGCAATCAGCCCCAGCATTTT.